What follows is one TCR beta chain and its context. The CDR3 sequence is 13 residues long. Germline values: CDR1 SEHNR, CDR2 FQNEAQ (reference sequence). Trimming took off 5 bases at V and 13 bases at J, with 18 bases between the two ends. These data are taken from a study of blood T cell repertoires in COVID-19. Each participant's cohort was designated according to participant-reported clinical history. Some clones are missing from TCRdb's copy, which holds only in-frame ones; the method was immunoSEQ multiplex PCR. The table has around 160,000 clones, 80% seen once. This clonotype was obtained from a man aged 40-49 years who had recovered from COVID-19. V is TRBV7-9 and J is TRBJ1-5, with D possibly TRBD1 on 5 matching bases. The sequenced material came from PBMCs or T cells enriched from blood (not recorded which). CDR3 sequence (DNA): TGTGCCAGCAGCCCCGGACCTGAAACAGGTCAGCATTTT. It specifies CASSPGPETGQHF.